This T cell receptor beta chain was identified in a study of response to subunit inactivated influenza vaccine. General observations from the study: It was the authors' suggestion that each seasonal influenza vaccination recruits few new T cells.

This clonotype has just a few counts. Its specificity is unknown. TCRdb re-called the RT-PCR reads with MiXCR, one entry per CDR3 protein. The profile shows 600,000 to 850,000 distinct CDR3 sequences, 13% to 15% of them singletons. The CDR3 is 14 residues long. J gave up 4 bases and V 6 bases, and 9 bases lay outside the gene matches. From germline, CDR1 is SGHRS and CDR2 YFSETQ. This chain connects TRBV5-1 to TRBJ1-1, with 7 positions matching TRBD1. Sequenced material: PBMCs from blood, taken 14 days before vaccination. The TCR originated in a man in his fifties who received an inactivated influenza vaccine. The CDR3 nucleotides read TGCGCCAGCACTACCGGTGAGGGGGCCACTGAAGCTTTCTTT. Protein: CASTTGEGATEAFF.